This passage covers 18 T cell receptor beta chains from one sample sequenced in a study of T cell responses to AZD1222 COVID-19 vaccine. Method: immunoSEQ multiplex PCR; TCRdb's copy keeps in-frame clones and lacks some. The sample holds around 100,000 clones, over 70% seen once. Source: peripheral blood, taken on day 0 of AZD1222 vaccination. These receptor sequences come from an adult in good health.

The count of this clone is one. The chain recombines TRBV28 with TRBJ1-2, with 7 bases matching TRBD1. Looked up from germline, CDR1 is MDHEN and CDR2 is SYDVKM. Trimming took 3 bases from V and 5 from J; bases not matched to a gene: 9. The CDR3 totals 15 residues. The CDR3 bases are TGTGCCAGCAGTTTTAGAGGGGCAGGGGGGTATGGCTACACCTTC. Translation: CASSFRGAGGYGYTF.

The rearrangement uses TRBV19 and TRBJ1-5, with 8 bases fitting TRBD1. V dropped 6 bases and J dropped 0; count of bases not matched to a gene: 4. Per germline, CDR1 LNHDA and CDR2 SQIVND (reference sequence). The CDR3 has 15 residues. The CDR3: CASRRDRNSNQPQHF. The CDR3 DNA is TGTGCCAGTAGGCGGGACAGGAATAGCAATCAGCCCCAGCATTTT.

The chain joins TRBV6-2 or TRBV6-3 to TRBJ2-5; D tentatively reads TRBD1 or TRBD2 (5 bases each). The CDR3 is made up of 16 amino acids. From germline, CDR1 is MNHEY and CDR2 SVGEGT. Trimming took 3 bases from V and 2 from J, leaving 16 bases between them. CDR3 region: CASSYKSGTVQETQYF. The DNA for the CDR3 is TGTGCCAGCAGTTATAAATCAGGGACGGTACAAGAGACCCAGTACTTC.

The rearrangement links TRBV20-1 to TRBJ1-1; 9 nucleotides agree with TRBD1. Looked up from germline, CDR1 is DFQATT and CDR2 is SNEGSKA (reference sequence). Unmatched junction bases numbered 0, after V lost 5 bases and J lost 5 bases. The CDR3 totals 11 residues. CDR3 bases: TGCAGTGCTGACAGGGGGACTGAAGCTTTCTTT. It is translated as CSADRGTEAFF.

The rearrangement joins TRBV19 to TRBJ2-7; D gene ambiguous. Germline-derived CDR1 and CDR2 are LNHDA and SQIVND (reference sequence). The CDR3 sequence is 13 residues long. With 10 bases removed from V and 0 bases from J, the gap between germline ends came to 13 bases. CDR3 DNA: TGTGCCACCTCTCGACATTTCTCCTACGAGCAGTACTTC. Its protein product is CATSRHFSYEQYF.

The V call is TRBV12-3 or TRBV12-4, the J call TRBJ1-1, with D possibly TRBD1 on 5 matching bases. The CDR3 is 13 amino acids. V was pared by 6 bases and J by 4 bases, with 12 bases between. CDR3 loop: CASSPRGPTEAFF. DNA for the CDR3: TGTGCCAGCAGCCCCCGGGGCCCCACTGAAGCTTTCTTT.

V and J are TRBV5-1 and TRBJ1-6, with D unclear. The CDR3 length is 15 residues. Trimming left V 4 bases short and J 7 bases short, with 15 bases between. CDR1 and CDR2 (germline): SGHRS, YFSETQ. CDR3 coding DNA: TGCGCCAGCAGCCCCGCTCAGTTCTCCAATTCACCCCTCCACTTT. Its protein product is CASSPAQFSNSPLHF.

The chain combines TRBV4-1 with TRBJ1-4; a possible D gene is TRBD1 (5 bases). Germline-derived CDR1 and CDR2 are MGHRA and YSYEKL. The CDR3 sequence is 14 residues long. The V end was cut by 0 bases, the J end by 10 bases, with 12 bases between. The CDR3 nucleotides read TGCGCCAGCAGCCAAGATCAGGGACTTCGAAAACTGTTTTTT. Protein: CASSQDQGLRKLFF.

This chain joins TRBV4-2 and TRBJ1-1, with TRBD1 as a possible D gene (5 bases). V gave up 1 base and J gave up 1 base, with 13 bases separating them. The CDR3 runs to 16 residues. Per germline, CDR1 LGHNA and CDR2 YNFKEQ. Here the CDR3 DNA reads TGTGCCAGCAGCCAAGCCGTAAGGACAACGAACACTGAAGCTTTCTTT. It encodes CASSQAVRTTNTEAFF.

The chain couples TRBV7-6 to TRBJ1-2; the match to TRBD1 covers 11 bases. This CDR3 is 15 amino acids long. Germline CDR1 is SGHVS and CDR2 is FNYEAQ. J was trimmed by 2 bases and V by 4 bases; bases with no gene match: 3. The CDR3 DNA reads TGTGCCAGCAGCTCCGGGACAGGGGGAAACTATGGCTACACCTTC. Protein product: CASSSGTGGNYGYTF.

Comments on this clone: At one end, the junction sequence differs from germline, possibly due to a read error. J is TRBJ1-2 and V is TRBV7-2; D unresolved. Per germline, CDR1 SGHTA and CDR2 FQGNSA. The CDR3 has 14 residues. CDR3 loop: CASSLGTANYGYTF. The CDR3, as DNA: TGTGCCAGCAGCTTAGGGACGGCTAATTATGGCTACACCTTC. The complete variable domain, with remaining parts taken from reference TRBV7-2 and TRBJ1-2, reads GAGVSQSPSNKVTEKGKDVELRCDPISGHTALYWYRQSLGQGLEFLIYFQGNSAPDKSGLPSDRFSAERTGGSVSTLTIQRTQQEDSAVYLCASSLGTANYGYTFGSGTRLTVV.

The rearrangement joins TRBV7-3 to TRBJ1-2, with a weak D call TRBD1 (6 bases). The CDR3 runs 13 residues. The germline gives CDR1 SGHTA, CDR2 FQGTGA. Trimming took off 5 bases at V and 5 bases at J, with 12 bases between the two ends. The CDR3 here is CASSPGQEYGYTF. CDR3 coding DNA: TGTGCCAGCAGCCCGGGACAAGAGTATGGCTACACCTTC.

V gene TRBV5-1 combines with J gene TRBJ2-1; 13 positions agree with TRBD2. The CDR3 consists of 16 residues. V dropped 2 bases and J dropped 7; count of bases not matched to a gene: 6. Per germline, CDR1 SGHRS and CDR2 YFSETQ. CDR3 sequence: CASSFTTSGGMNEQFF. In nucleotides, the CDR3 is TGCGCCAGCAGCTTCACGACTAGCGGGGGGATGAATGAGCAGTTCTTC.

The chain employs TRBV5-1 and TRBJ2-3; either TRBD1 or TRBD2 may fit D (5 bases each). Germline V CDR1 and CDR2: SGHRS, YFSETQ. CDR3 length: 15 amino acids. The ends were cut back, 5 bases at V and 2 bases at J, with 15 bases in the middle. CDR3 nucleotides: TGCGCCAGCAGTCGGGACGCACCTGACACAGATACGCAGTATTTT. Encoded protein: CASSRDAPDTDTQYF.

The CDR3 nucleotides read TGTGCCAGCAGTTACGAAAGCACCGGGACTAGCGGGGGCGGCACAGATACGCAGTATTTT. Its protein product is CASSYESTGTSGGGTDTQYF. The chain carries TRBV6-2 or TRBV6-3 and TRBJ2-3; TRBD2 matches at 14 bases. V shed 2 bases and J 1 base; nucleotides not matched to a gene: 11. Per germline, CDR1 MNHEY and CDR2 SVGEGT. The CDR3 is made up of 20 amino acids.

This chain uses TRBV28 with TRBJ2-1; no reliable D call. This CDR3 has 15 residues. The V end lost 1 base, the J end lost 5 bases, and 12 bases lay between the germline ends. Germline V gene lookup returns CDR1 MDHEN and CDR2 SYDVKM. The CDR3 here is CASSLSDGRNNEQFF. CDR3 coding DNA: TGTGCCAGCAGTTTATCCGACGGACGGAACAATGAGCAGTTCTTC.

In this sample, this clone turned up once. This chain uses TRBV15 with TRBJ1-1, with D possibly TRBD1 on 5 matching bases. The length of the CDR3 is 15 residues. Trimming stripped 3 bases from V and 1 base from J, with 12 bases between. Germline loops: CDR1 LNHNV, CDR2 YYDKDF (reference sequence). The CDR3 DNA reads TGTGCCACCAGCAGCTCGGGGACTAGGAACACTGAAGCTTTCTTT. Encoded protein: CATSSSGTRNTEAFF.

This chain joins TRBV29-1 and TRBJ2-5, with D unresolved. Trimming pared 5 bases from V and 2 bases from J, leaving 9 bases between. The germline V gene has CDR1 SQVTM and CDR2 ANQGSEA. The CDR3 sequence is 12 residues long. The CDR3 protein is CSVPQSQETQYF. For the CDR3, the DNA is TGCAGCGTTCCGCAGAGTCAAGAGACCCAGTACTTC.